This entry lists 8 T cell receptor beta chains sequenced from one sample in a study of blood T cell repertoires in COVID-19. The protocol was immunoSEQ multiplex PCR, while the TCRdb copy is restricted to in-frame clones and leaves out a portion. The table has about 240,000 clones, roughly 88% seen once. Sequenced input: peripheral blood. These receptors came from a woman aged 30 to 39 with acute or convalescent COVID-19.

The chain joins TRBV9 to TRBJ1-4; tentatively, D is TRBD1 (6 bases). Germline V gene sequence: CDR1 SGDLS, CDR2 YYNGEE. The V and J ends lost 2 bases and 0 bases respectively, with 8 bases between them. There are 15 residues in the CDR3. CDR3 amino acids: CASSVEGATNEKLFF. The CDR3 nucleotides read TGTGCCAGCAGCGTTGAGGGGGCAACTAATGAAAAACTGTTTTTT.

The V gene is TRBV3-1 (or the pseudogene TRBV3-2), the J gene TRBJ2-5; D unresolved. The germline V and J ends were trimmed by 3 bases and 3 bases, with 5 bases remaining between them. Germline V gene sequence: CDR1 LGHDT, CDR2 YNNKEL (reference sequence). The CDR3 consists of 12 residues. The CDR3 is CASSQAEETQYF. DNA for the CDR3: TGTGCCAGCAGCCAGGCGGAAGAGACCCAGTACTTC.

This chain connects TRBV4-3 to TRBJ1-4, with 7 bases identical to TRBD1. Germline CDR1 reads LGHNA; CDR2 reads YSLEER. CDR3 length equals 14 residues. V gave up 4 bases and J gave up 12 bases; unmatched junction bases: 11. As DNA, the CDR3 is TGCGCCAGCAGCCCCGGGACAGCGTTTCGGCAACTGTTTTTT. This gives the protein CASSPGTAFRQLFF.

The chain links TRBV3-1 (or the pseudogene TRBV3-2) to TRBJ2-3; D is possibly TRBD2 (6 bases). CDR1 is LGHDT and CDR2 is YNNKEL in the germline V gene (reference sequence). CDR3 length equals 17 residues. V dropped 4 bases and J dropped 1 base, with 18 bases sitting between them. The CDR3 DNA sequence: TGTGCCAGCAGCCCCGAGACCCGGGACTTTTGCACAGATACGCAGTATTTT. It is translated as CASSPETRDFCTDTQYF.

V is TRBV4-1 and J is TRBJ1-2; no firm D call. This CDR3 contains 11 residues. V was cut by 4 bases and J by 9 bases, with 9 bases left in between. Germline assignment: CDR1 MGHRA and CDR2 YSYEKL. The CDR3 bases are TGCGCCAGCAGCCTCTATATGAGCTACACCTTC. It is translated as CASSLYMSYTF.

V is TRBV5-1 and J is TRBJ2-1; 14 bases are a match to TRBD2. V was pared by 4 bases and J by 4 bases, with 7 bases of the junction left unmatched. Per germline, CDR1 SGHRS and CDR2 YFSETQ. This CDR3 has 17 residues. CDR3: CASSRGTSGRQYNEQFF. The CDR3 DNA reads TGCGCCAGCAGCAGAGGGACTAGCGGGAGACAATACAATGAGCAGTTCTTC.

This clone has just one count. The V call is TRBV6-2 or TRBV6-3, the J call TRBJ2-5, with D perhaps TRBD2 (6 bases). The germline V gene encodes CDR1 MNHEY and CDR2 SVGEGT. The CDR3 spans 15 residues. V was clipped by 6 bases and J by 5 bases, with 19 bases between them. For the CDR3, the DNA is TGTGCCAGCAGCCGAGCGACTAGAGGAGGGGAGACCCAGTACTTC. Translated, it gives CASSRATRGGETQYF.

DNA for the CDR3: TGTGCCAGTGGGGGACTAGCGGGAAGCTACAATGAGCAGTTCTTC. This translates into CASGGLAGSYNEQFF. V and J are TRBV19 and TRBJ2-1, with 13 bases fitting TRBD2. The trim removed 8 bases at V and 3 bases at J, leaving 4 bases unmatched. The CDR3 is 15 amino acids. Germline CDR1 reads LNHDA; CDR2 reads SQIVND (reference sequence).